These 12 T cell receptor beta chains originate from one sample sequenced in a study of early T cells in non-severe SARS-CoV-2 infection. MiXCR was run by TCRdb on the 5' RACE reads, yielding one entry per CDR3 protein. The sample records 61,000 or so distinct CDR3 sequences, approximately 12% being singletons. The source material was whole blood, sampled at baseline. The receptors were sampled from an adult who was a healthcare worker with PCR-confirmed SARS-CoV-2 infection or an uninfected control (not recorded which). The donor label of this sample is uncertain.

This clonotype was seen only a few times. The chain combines TRBV5-1 with TRBJ2-5, with 9 bases that match TRBD2. The CDR3 spans 15 residues. Trimming at V came to 5 bases and at J to 2 bases, leaving 7 bases not matched to a gene. In germline, CDR1 is SGHRS, CDR2 YFSETQ. The DNA of the CDR3 is TGCGCCAGCAGGATAGCGGGGGCAACACAAGAGACCCAGTACTTC. Protein product: CASRIAGATQETQYF.

This clonotype was detected a few times. The chain recombines TRBV24-1 with TRBJ1-2; TRBD1 agrees at 8 bases. V lost 2 bases and J lost 2; bases outside the gene matches: 3. The germline V gene has CDR1 KGHDR and CDR2 SFDVKD. The CDR3 runs to 15 residues. CDR3 coding DNA: TGTGCCACCAGTGATTCGCGGACAGGGAACTATGGCTACACCTTC. Translating it yields CATSDSRTGNYGYTF.

This clonotype came up many times. The rearrangement joins TRBV6-5 to TRBJ2-1; TRBD1 aligns across 7 bases. This CDR3 spans 16 amino acids. The V and J ends lost 0 bases and 3 bases, in that order; junction bases with no gene match: 5. The V gene's germline CDR1 is MNHEY and CDR2 SVGAGI. The CDR3 loop is CASSYSKQGIYNEQFF. CDR3 sequence (DNA): TGTGCCAGCAGTTACTCGAAACAGGGGATCTACAATGAGCAGTTCTTC.

This chain joins TRBV5-4 and TRBJ2-3; D possibly matches TRBD1 or TRBD2 (5 bases each). Trimming removed 0 bases at V and 4 bases at J, with 12 bases between. Germline V gene lookup returns CDR1 SGHNT and CDR2 YYREEE (reference sequence). There are 15 residues in the CDR3. The DNA for the CDR3 is TGTGCCAGCAGCTTGGAGGCAGGGAGTGCAGATACGCAGTATTTT. Protein sequence: CASSLEAGSADTQYF.

The rearrangement joins TRBV5-1 to TRBJ2-5, with D perhaps assigned TRBD1 or TRBD2 (5 bases each). Trimming took 4 bases from V and 1 from J, leaving 14 bases between them. CDR1 SGHRS and CDR2 YFSETQ come from the germline V gene. The CDR3 has 15 amino acids. The CDR3 reads CASSRGWGTQETQYF. The DNA of the CDR3 is TGCGCCAGCAGCCGCGGCTGGGGGACCCAAGAGACCCAGTACTTC. The full variable domain, rest sourced from reference TRBV5-1 and TRBJ2-5, is KAGVTQTPRYLIKTRGQQVTLSCSPISGHRSVSWYQQTPGQGLQFLFEYFSETQRNKGNFPGRFSGRQFSNSRSEMNVSTLELGDSALYLCASSRGWGTQETQYFGPGTRLLVL.

This chain joins TRBV15 and TRBJ2-5; 7 nucleotides line up with TRBD1. V lost 0 bases to trimming and J lost 5 bases; unmatched junction nucleotides: 6. The CDR3 length is 15 residues. Germline CDR1 reads LNHNV; CDR2 reads YYDKDF (reference sequence). CDR3 DNA: TGTGCCACCAGCAGAGATAGGAGACAGGGCGAGACCCAGTACTTC. Protein product: CATSRDRRQGETQYF.

This sequence joins TRBV5-6 and TRBJ1-2; D unclear. Germline assignment: CDR1 SGHDT and CDR2 YYEEEE. The CDR3 covers 14 residues. The V and J ends lost 4 bases and 6 bases respectively, with 16 bases between them. The CDR3 nucleotides are TGTGCCAGCAGCCCCAGCCCCGGGTCTCATGGCTACACCTTC. As protein: CASSPSPGSHGYTF.

This clonotype was seen more than once but under ten times. The chain couples TRBV9 to TRBJ2-1, with D hard to call. CDR1 SGDLS and CDR2 YYNGEE come from the germline V gene. V lost 0 bases to trimming and J lost 0 bases, with 7 bases between them. This CDR3 contains 15 residues. The CDR3 reads CASSVVPSSYNEQFF. The CDR3 DNA sequence: TGTGCCAGCAGCGTAGTCCCCTCCTCCTACAATGAGCAGTTCTTC.

This clonotype has a count of ten or more. CDR3 loop: CASSLSAGRPHGANVLTF. The CDR3 nucleotides are TGTGCCAGCAGCTTATCGGCAGGGCGGCCTCATGGGGCCAACGTCCTGACTTTC. V gene TRBV7-3 combines with J gene TRBJ2-6, with D perhaps TRBD1 (5 bases). The CDR3 loop spans 18 amino acids. The V end was cut by 2 bases, the J end by 3 bases, with 17 bases between. Germline values: CDR1 SGHTA, CDR2 FQGTGA. Together with reference TRBV7-3 and TRBJ2-6, the CDR3 gives the full variable domain: GAGVSQTPSNKVTEKGKYVELRCDPISGHTALYWYRQSLGQGPEFLIYFQGTGAADDSGLPNDRFFAVRPEGSVSTLKIQRTERGDSAVYLCASSLSAGRPHGANVLTFGAGSRLTVL.

V and J are TRBV6-6 and TRBJ1-6; 10 bases align to TRBD1. The germline V gene has CDR1 MNHNY and CDR2 SVGAGI (reference sequence). This CDR3 contains 17 residues. V gave up 7 bases and J gave up 8 bases; unmatched junction bases: 14. The CDR3 DNA reads as TGTGCCAGCAAGCAAAGGGGACAGGGGATGAATGATTCACCCCTCCACTTT. Protein: CASKQRGQGMNDSPLHF.

This clonotype was counted at least ten times. The chain joins TRBV9 to TRBJ2-2, with 8 bases fitting TRBD1. The CDR3 sequence is 16 residues long. Germline loops: CDR1 SGDLS, CDR2 YYNGEE. V dropped 4 bases and J dropped 4; count of bases not matched to a gene: 9. This CDR3 reads CASSPSDRGGTGELFF. CDR3 DNA: TGTGCCAGCAGCCCCTCTGACAGGGGCGGCACCGGGGAGCTGTTTTTT. Full variable domain (rest looked up from reference TRBV9 and TRBJ2-2): DSGVTQTPKHLITATGQRVTLRCSPRSGDLSVYWYQQSLDQGLQFLIQYYNGEERAKGNILERFSAQQFPDLHSELNLSSLELGDSALYFCASSPSDRGGTGELFFGEGSRLTVL.

The CDR3 region is CASSLAGDEQYV. The CDR3 nucleotides are TGTGCCAGCAGCTTAGCAGGGGACGAGCAGTACGTC. The chain carries TRBV7-2 and TRBJ2-7; D is possibly TRBD1 (5 bases). CDR3 size: 12 residues. V dropped 0 bases and J dropped 5 bases, with 5 bases sitting between them. The germline V gene has CDR1 SGHTA and CDR2 FQGNSA.